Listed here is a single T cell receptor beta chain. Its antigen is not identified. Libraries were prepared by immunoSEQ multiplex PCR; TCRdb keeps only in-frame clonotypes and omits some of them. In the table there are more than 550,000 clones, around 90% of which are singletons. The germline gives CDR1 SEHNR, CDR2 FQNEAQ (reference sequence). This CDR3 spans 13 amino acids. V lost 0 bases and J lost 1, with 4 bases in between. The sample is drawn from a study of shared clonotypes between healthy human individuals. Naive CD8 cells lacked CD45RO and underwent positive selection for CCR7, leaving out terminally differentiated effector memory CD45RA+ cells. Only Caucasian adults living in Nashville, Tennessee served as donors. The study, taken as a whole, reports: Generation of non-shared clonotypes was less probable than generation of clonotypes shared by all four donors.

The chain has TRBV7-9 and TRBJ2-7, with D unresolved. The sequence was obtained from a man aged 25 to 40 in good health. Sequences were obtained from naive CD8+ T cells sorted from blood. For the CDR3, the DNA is TGTGCCAGCAGCTTAGCTGCTTCCTACGAGCAGTACTTC. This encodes CASSLAASYEQYF. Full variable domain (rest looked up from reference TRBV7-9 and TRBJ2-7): DTGVSQNPRHKITKRGQNVTFRCDPISEHNRLYWYRQTLGQGPEFLTYFQNEAQLEKSRLLSDRFSAERPKGSFSTLEIQRTEQGDSAMYLCASSLAASYEQYFGPGTRLTVT.